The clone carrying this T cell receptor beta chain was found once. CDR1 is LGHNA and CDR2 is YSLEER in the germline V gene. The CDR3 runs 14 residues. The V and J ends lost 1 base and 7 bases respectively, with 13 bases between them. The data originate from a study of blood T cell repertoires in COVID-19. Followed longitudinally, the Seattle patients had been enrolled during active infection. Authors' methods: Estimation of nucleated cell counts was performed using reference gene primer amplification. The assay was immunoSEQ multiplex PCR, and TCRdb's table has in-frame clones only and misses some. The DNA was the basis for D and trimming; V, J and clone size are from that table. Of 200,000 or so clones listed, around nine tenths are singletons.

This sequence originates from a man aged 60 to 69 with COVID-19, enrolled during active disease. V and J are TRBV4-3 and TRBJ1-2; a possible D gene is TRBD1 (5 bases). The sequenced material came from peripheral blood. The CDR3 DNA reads TGCGCCAGCAGCCAAGGATCCCGGCAGGGTGGCTACACCTTC. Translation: CASSQGSRQGGYTF.